Listed below are T cell receptor beta chains from one sample, sequenced in a study of persistence of HIV-infected CD4 T cells. The table came from immunoSEQ multiplex PCR; TCRdb's copy has only in-frame clones and leaves some out. The top ten hold approximately 1.6% of the sample, which has tens of thousands of clones, 80% seen once. These TCRs' antigens remain unknown. Sequencing was performed on CD4+ T cells sorted from PBMCs after roughly 18-hour stimulation, taken from a patient who received antiretroviral therapy. The receptors were gathered from an adult man with HIV who was CMV-seropositive. Both conserved end residues are part of each CDR3. D genes are given only for firm matches.

v_gene	d_gene	j_gene	CDR3aa	CDR3nt
TRBV7-3	.	TRBJ1-1	CASSLDWTTEAFF	TGTGCCAGCAGCTTAGATTGGACTACTGAAGCTTTCTTT
TRBV4-2	TRBD2	TRBJ2-3	CASSQGRGGGDTQYF	TGTGCCAGCAGCCAAGGGCGGGGGGGCGGAGATACGCAGTATTTT
TRBV29-1	.	TRBJ2-3	CSVRGQTDTQYF	TGCAGCGTCCGGGGACAAACAGATACGCAGTATTTT
TRBV19	.	TRBJ1-5	CASSIGQFNQPQHF	TGTGCCAGTAGTATCGGACAGTTCAATCAGCCCCAGCATTTT
TRBV6-5	.	TRBJ1-5	CASREGLASNQPQHF	TGTGCCAGCAGGGAGGGTCTCGCGAGCAATCAGCCCCAGCATTTT
TRBV4-1	.	TRBJ1-3	CASSQVNADSGNTIYF	TGCGCCAGCAGCCAAGTAAACGCAGATTCTGGAAACACCATATATTTT
TRBV2	TRBD1	TRBJ1-4	CASSIRGGEKLFF	TGTGCCAGCAGTATCAGGGGGGGTGAAAAACTGTTTTTT
TRBV24-1	TRBD2	TRBJ2-1	CATSDPGVAGTYNEQFF	TGTGCCACCAGTGATCCAGGGGTAGCGGGGACCTACAATGAGCAGTTCTTC
TRBV19	.	TRBJ2-2	CASRGSWDTGELFF	TGTGCCAGTCGCGGGTCATGGGACACCGGGGAGCTGTTTTTT
TRBV3-1/TRBV3-2	.	TRBJ1-1	CASSQTRKEAFF	TGTGCCAGCAGTCAGACAAGAAAAGAAGCTTTCTTT
TRBV7-2	.	TRBJ2-7	CASSSQYDTLEQYF	TGTGCCAGCAGCTCCCAATACGACACCCTCGAGCAGTACTTC
TRBV6-5	.	TRBJ2-7	CASTRGSLGDEQYF	TGTGCCAGCACCAGGGGATCCCTCGGGGACGAGCAGTACTTC
TRBV5-1	TRBD1	TRBJ1-4	CASSSGQGGEKLFF	TGCGCCAGCAGCTCTGGACAGGGAGGTGAAAAACTGTTTTTT
TRBV11-3	TRBD1	TRBJ2-3	CASSLGPGGWTDTQYF	TGTGCCAGCAGCTTAGGCCCAGGGGGCTGGACAGATACGCAGTATTTT
TRBV27	.	TRBJ2-6	CASSLGPGANVLTF	TGTGCCAGCAGTTTGGGTCCTGGGGCCAACGTCCTGACTTTC
TRBV28	.	TRBJ2-2	CASSPGGGRAGELFF	TGTGCCAGCAGTCCTGGGGGGGGCAGAGCCGGGGAGCTGTTTTTT
TRBV7-9	TRBD2	TRBJ2-1	CASSLALAGGEQFF	TGTGCCAGCAGCTTAGCGCTAGCGGGCGGTGAGCAGTTCTTC
TRBV19	TRBD1	TRBJ2-1	CASIQGGTGHNEQFF	TGTGCCAGTATTCAGGGCGGGACAGGGCACAATGAGCAGTTCTTC
TRBV27	TRBD1	TRBJ2-7	CASRQGASSNEQYF	TGTGCCAGCAGACAGGGGGCGTCTAGCAACGAGCAGTACTTC
TRBV19	.	TRBJ1-5	CASNPGTSGNQPQHF	TGTGCCAGTAACCCCGGGACGTCCGGCAATCAGCCCCAGCATTTT